The rows below give T cell receptor beta chains drawn from one sample of a study of blood T cell repertoires in COVID-19. Profiling relied on immunoSEQ multiplex PCR, and the TCRdb table lists in-frame clones only, not all of them. The data show hundreds of thousands of clones, about 80% seen once. Sequencing used PBMCs or T cells enriched from blood (not recorded which). The receptors originated from a man younger than 40 with acute COVID-19. Both conserved end residues are part of each CDR3. Fields, in order: V gene, J gene, clone size, CDR3 protein. Clone size, where shown, is once, few, many, or a class for clones that have expanded.

TRBV5-4,TRBJ2-2,NA,CASSLQGITGELFF
TRBV7-9,TRBJ1-6,NA,CASSPRSVRGSPLHF
TRBV6-2/TRBV6-3,TRBJ1-6,few,CASSYSDNSPLHF
TRBV11-2,TRBJ2-1,NA,CASSLKGGSSSYNEQFF
TRBV19,TRBJ2-2,NA,CASSRAGGALGGELFF
TRBV3-1/TRBV3-2,TRBJ1-2,NA,CASSQIYLLRDNNYGYTF
TRBV7-9,TRBJ1-2,NA,CASTHPTGGVYGYTF
TRBV2,TRBJ1-1,few,CASTRQASNTEAFF
TRBV5-1,TRBJ1-1,NA,CASSRTSGTGGGLTEAFF
TRBV7-2,TRBJ2-1,NA,CASSLGASGRGNEQFF
TRBV7-8,TRBJ2-1,NA,CASSPPSNEQFF
TRBV18,TRBJ1-1,NA,CASSLTENTEAFF
TRBV5-4,TRBJ2-1,NA,CASSLSSSYNEQFF
TRBV11-3,TRBJ2-3,once,CASSPGVGTDTQYF
TRBV29-1,TRBJ2-2,few,CSARSSGRMNTGELFF
TRBV2,TRBJ2-1,NA,CASSYPSGGAGSYNEQFF
TRBV28,TRBJ1-1,NA,CASSFPLFEAFF
TRBV7-2,TRBJ2-5,NA,CASTPNGRTQETQYF
TRBV11-3,TRBJ2-3,NA,CASSFPTRTTDTQYF
TRBV5-1,TRBJ2-6,NA,CASSLGTGSSGANVLTF
TRBV2,TRBJ1-5,NA,CAVKEGNQPQHF
TRBV7-9,TRBJ2-1,NA,CASSLAGGNEQFF
TRBV9,TRBJ2-2,once,CASSEQGVNTGELFF
TRBV28,TRBJ2-1,NA,CASRLAGYNEQFF
TRBV19,TRBJ1-1,NA,CASSPFFRVNTEAFF
TRBV11-2,TRBJ1-1,NA,CASSLTLTGSKAFF
TRBV21-1,TRBJ1-2,NA,CASSSLTYRSYGYTF
TRBV21-1,TRBJ2-1,once,CASSLNRGSGRGRINEQFF
TRBV7-9,TRBJ1-1,NA,CASSTAQGAPNTEAFF
TRBV4-2,TRBJ2-2,few,CASSQVGGNTGELFF
TRBV28,TRBJ2-5,NA,CASHPGGGTQYF
TRBV3-1/TRBV3-2,TRBJ1-3,NA,CASSHPVGANSGNTIYF
TRBV19,TRBJ2-2,NA,CASSIPGSNTGELFF
TRBV3-1/TRBV3-2,TRBJ1-5,NA,CASSQDRSFNQPQHF
TRBV4-3,TRBJ2-1,once,CASSHGTSGRLGNEQFF
TRBV7-9,TRBJ1-1,NA,CASSLLGGGNMNTEAFF
TRBV27,TRBJ2-5,NA,CASSLGTGSKGETQYF
TRBV11-2,TRBJ2-2,once,CASSPTGVGTGELFF
TRBV7-2,TRBJ2-2,NA,CASSSPAGDTGELFF
TRBV20-1,TRBJ1-1,many,CSVQINTEAFF
TRBV5-1,TRBJ1-4,NA,CASSPVTTNEKLFF
TRBV18,TRBJ2-2,once,CASADSFAGELFF
TRBV4-2,TRBJ2-5,NA,CASSPPPLAGGQGRETQYF
TRBV6-1,TRBJ1-6,NA,CASSEADRGYALHF
TRBV4-3,TRBJ1-5,NA,CASSQESRGEPQHF
TRBV7-6,TRBJ1-1,NA,CASSLVDTSPNTEAFF
TRBV4-1,TRBJ1-2,NA,CASSQESGTGLVGYTF
TRBV7-6,TRBJ2-2,NA,CASSLNRLANANTGELFF
TRBV7-9,TRBJ1-6,once,CASSLGSSYNSPLHF
TRBV28,TRBJ2-3,NA,CASSQTGFGQGTDTQYF
TRBV4-3,TRBJ1-4,few,CASSQKHNEKLFF
TRBV28,TRBJ1-2,NA,CASSTGTIYGYTF
TRBV5-1,TRBJ2-3,NA,CASSFGQATSTDTQYF
TRBV10-1,TRBJ2-2,NA,CASSDFLGGGNTGELFF